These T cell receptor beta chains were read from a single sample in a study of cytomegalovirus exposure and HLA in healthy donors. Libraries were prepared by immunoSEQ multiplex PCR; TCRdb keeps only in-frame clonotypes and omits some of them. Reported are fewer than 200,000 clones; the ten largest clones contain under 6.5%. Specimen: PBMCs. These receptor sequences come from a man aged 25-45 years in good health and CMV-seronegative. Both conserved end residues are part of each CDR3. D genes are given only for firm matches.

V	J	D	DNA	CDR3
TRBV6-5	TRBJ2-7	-	TGTGCCAGCAGTTACTCCGAGCTCTACGAGCAGTACTTC	CASSYSELYEQYF
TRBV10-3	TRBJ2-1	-	TGTGCCATCAGTGTTCACTCCGATGAGCAGTTCTTC	CAISVHSDEQFF
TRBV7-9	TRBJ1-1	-	TGTGCCAGCAGCTTCCGGGACATGAACACTGAAGCTTTCTTT	CASSFRDMNTEAFF
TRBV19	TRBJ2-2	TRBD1	TGTGCCAGTAAAGAACAGGGGTTCACCGGGGAGCTGTTTTTT	CASKEQGFTGELFF
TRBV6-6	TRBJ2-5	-	TGTGCCAGCAGTTACTCGGGGCAGCAAGAGACCCAGTACTTC	CASSYSGQQETQYF
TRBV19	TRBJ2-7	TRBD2	TGTGCCAGTAGCCCGACTAGAGCGGGGGGGTACGAGCAGTACTTC	CASSPTRAGGYEQYF
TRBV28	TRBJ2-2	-	TGTGCCAGCAGCCCTGCCGGGAGGAACACCGGGGAGCTGTTTTTT	CASSPAGRNTGELFF
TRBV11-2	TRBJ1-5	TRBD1	TGTGCCAGCAGCTTAGATGGACAGGGCCGACAGCCCCAGCATTTT	CASSLDGQGRQPQHF
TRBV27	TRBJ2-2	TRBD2	TGTGCCACCGACCCGGGGGGAAACACCGGGGAGCTGTTTTTT	CATDPGGNTGELFF
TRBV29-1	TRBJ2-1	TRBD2	TGCAGCGTTGAATCTAGCGGGAGCTACAATGAGCAGTTCTTC	CSVESSGSYNEQFF
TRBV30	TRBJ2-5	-	TGTGCCTGGAGGCGGGAGACCCAGTACTTC	CAWRRETQYF
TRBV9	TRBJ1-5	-	TGTGCCAGCAGCGCCACGCAGTATAGCAATCAGCCCCAGCATTTT	CASSATQYSNQPQHF
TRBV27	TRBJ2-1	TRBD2	TGTGCCAGCAGACCCGGGACTAGCGGGAGAGAGGCCTACAATGAGCAGTTCTTC	CASRPGTSGREAYNEQFF
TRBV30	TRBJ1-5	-	TGTGCCTGGAGTGGGAGGGCCGAATATGGCAATCAGCCCCAGCATTTT	CAWSGRAEYGNQPQHF